Listed below are T cell receptor beta chains from one sample, sequenced in a study of T cells in Graves' hyperthyroidism and ophthalmopathy. TCRdb redid the calling of the multiplex PCR reads with MiXCR, one entry per CDR3 protein. The table has hundreds of thousands of distinct CDR3 sequences, roughly 13% seen once; the top ten hold around 9.2%. The sample was blood. These receptors were collected from a woman between 18 and 29 years old with Graves' hyperthyroidism. Each CDR3 is given with its conserved first and last residue. D genes are given only for firm matches. Clone size, where shown, is once, few, many, or a class for clones that have expanded.

d_call,v_call,cdr3_length,j_call,clone_size,cdr3_nt,cdr3_aa
-,TRBV9,14,TRBJ2-5,-,TGTGCCAGCAGCGTAGTAGGATCAGGGGAGACCCAGTACTTC,CASSVVGSGETQYF
-,TRBV20-1,16,TRBJ1-2,few,TGCAGTGCTTTCCGGACTACAGCGACCTTTTTCAGTGGCTACACCTTC,CSAFRTTATFFSGYTF
TRBD1,TRBV6-5,14,TRBJ2-7,-,TGTGCCAGCAGTTTATGGACAGGGAAGGACGAGCAGTACTTC,CASSLWTGKDEQYF
-,TRBV24-1,14,TRBJ2-2,few,TGTGCCACCAGTAACTCTGGGGGCACCGGGGAGCTGTTTTTT,CATSNSGGTGELFF
-,TRBV14,16,TRBJ2-7,few,TGTGCCAGCAGCCCTCCGGGACTCCAAAACCAATACGAGCAGTACTTC,CASSPPGLQNQYEQYF
-,TRBV6-1,12,TRBJ1-1,many,TGTGCCAGCAGGATGTACGACACTGAAGCTTTCTTT,CASRMYDTEAFF
TRBD1,TRBV13,18,TRBJ2-6,many,TGTGCCAGCAGCTTAGAAACCGGGACAGGGCTTGGGGCCAACGTCCTGACTTTC,CASSLETGTGLGANVLTF
-,TRBV2,13,TRBJ2-1,-,TGTGCCAGCAGCCTTTGGGGGTTCAATGAGCAGTTCTTC,CASSLWGFNEQFF
TRBD2,TRBV7-9,13,TRBJ2-7,-,TGTGCCCGGCCTGGGCGGGAGGGCCCGGAGCAGTACTTC,CARPGREGPEQYF
-,TRBV28,13,TRBJ2-7,many,TGTGCCAGCAGTTTAGGACAACTCTCCGAGCAGTACTTC,CASSLGQLSEQYF
TRBD1,TRBV18,13,TRBJ2-6,many,TGTGCCAGCTCACCTGGGACAGCCAGCGTCCTGACTTTC,CASSPGTASVLTF